This is a list of T cell receptor beta chains from one sample in a study of blood T cells in healthy people across ages. Each CDR3 protein gets one entry after TCRdb re-called the 5' RACE reads with MiXCR. The repertoire holds under 2,000,000 distinct CDR3 sequences, with about 49% as singletons. Sequencing was performed on blood. The receptors shown here come from a woman aged 40-49 years in good health. Both conserved end residues are part of each CDR3. The order of the fields is J gene, D gene, clone size, V gene, CDR3 DNA, CDR3 protein. D genes are given only for firm matches. Where a row states a size, it is once, few, many or the class of an expanded clone; other rows omit it.

TRBJ2-6,TRBD1,NA,TRBV6-6,TGTGCCAGCCGGCAGGGGGCCTCTGGGGCCAACGTCCTGACTTTC,CASRQGASGANVLTF
TRBJ2-1,NA,NA,TRBV20-1,TGCAGTGCCCACAAGCGAGAACAAGAGACCCAGTTCTTC,CSAHKREQETQFF
TRBJ1-2,NA,few,TRBV2,TGTGCCAGCAGTGAGGAGATAAGCTATGGCTACACCTTC,CASSEEISYGYTF
TRBJ2-7,NA,NA,TRBV20-1,TGCAGTGCTAGAGGAACTCCCGCTCGACCGTACGAGCAGTACTTC,CSARGTPARPYEQYF
TRBJ2-1,NA,NA,TRBV7-2,TGTGCCAGCAGACCTTGGGACAATCTCAGCAATGAGCAGTTCTTC,CASRPWDNLSNEQFF
TRBJ2-7,TRBD1,NA,TRBV27,TGTGCCAGCAGTACAGGGGCGAATCCTTACGAGCAGTACTTC,CASSTGANPYEQYF
TRBJ2-1,TRBD1,NA,TRBV7-2,TGTGCCAGCAGCCCTAGGACAGGGGCTACTTACAATGAGCAGTTCTTC,CASSPRTGATYNEQFF
TRBJ2-7,TRBD2,NA,TRBV6-2/TRBV6-3,TGTGCCAGCAGTTACTCCGGGACTAGCGGGAGAAGGGGCTACGAGCAGTACTTC,CASSYSGTSGRRGYEQYF
TRBJ2-5,TRBD1,NA,TRBV16,TGTGCCAGCAGCCAATTGACGTTGAGACAGGGAAGCGGGACCCAGTACTTC,CASSQLTLRQGSGTQYF
TRBJ1-1,NA,once,TRBV28,TGTGCCAGCAGTTTATATGACGGTGAAGCTTTCTTT,CASSLYDGEAFF
TRBJ2-1,NA,few,TRBV24-1,TGTGCCACCAGTGCCAGGGTTCCCTACAATGAGCAGTTCTTC,CATSARVPYNEQFF
TRBJ2-7,TRBD2,once,TRBV7-9,TGTGCCAGCAGCCAAGGAGGACTAGCCGGCTCCTACAATGAGCAGTACTTC,CASSQGGLAGSYNEQYF
TRBJ2-7,NA,few,TRBV3-1,TGTGCCAGCAGCCCGCTGAGAGCCCACGAGCAGTACTTC,CASSPLRAHEQYF
TRBJ2-3,NA,NA,TRBV4-1,TGCGCCAGCAGCCAAGATGTAGTGGGCACAGATACGCAGTATTTT,CASSQDVVGTDTQYF
TRBJ2-7,NA,NA,TRBV20-1,TGCAGTGCTACAGGGAACGAGCAGTACTTC,CSATGNEQYF
TRBJ2-7,NA,few,TRBV7-2,TGTGCCAGCAGCTCCGATTTCGCGGCGCCCCTCTACGAGCAGTACTTC,CASSSDFAAPLYEQYF
TRBJ2-7,TRBD1,NA,TRBV7-2,TGTGCCAGCAGCCCAAGACAGGGAAGAGGACACGAGCAGTACTTC,CASSPRQGRGHEQYF
TRBJ2-1,NA,NA,TRBV7-2,TGTGCCAGCAGCTTCCCCGATACTGTGGGGCAGTTCTTC,CASSFPDTVGQFF
TRBJ2-7,NA,NA,TRBV7-2,TGTGCCAGCAGCTTAATTTATCAGGGGAACGAGCAGTACTTC,CASSLIYQGNEQYF
TRBJ2-3,NA,few,TRBV29-1,TGCAGCGTTGTTGAGGGAGTAGATACGCAGTATTTT,CSVVEGVDTQYF
TRBJ2-4,NA,NA,TRBV28,TGTGCCAGCAGTTCACATGTCGGGTTTGGCATTCAGTACTTC,CASSSHVGFGIQYF
TRBJ2-2,NA,NA,TRBV3-1,TGTGCCAGCAGCCAACAAGGACAAGAGGACGGGGAGCTGTTTTTT,CASSQQGQEDGELFF
TRBJ2-5,TRBD1,NA,TRBV5-6,TGTGCCAGCACATCAGGGGGACAGGGCAACCAAGAGACCCAGTACTTC,CASTSGGQGNQETQYF
TRBJ1-2,NA,NA,TRBV7-8,TGTGCCAGCAGCTCAAAGACTTTGAGGGAGGTGAACTATGGCTACACCTTC,CASSSKTLREVNYGYTF
TRBJ2-7,TRBD1,few,TRBV6-5,TGTGCCAGCAGTTACCGGAGGACAGGCTCCTACGAGCAGTACTTC,CASSYRRTGSYEQYF
TRBJ2-4,TRBD2,NA,TRBV7-2,TGTGCCAGCAGCTTCCTAGCGGTGGCGGAGGCCAAAAACATTCAGTACTTC,CASSFLAVAEAKNIQYF
TRBJ2-7,NA,few,TRBV29-1,TGCAGCGTTATTAGCATGACCTCCTACAATGAGCAGTACTTC,CSVISMTSYNEQYF
TRBJ2-3,NA,NA,TRBV27,TGTGCCAGCAGTTTAATCCTTAGGGACGATACGCAGTATTTT,CASSLILRDDTQYF
TRBJ2-4,NA,NA,TRBV20-1,TGCAGTACTAGAGATGGTGGCAGGTGGGACATTCAGTACTTC,CSTRDGGRWDIQYF
TRBJ1-2,TRBD1,NA,TRBV5-1,TGCGCCAGCAGCTTGGAGGGGGCGGATGATGGCTACACCTTC,CASSLEGADDGYTF
TRBJ1-4,NA,NA,TRBV5-1,TGCGCCAGCAGCCTAAGACAGCCAGATCTGGAAAAACTGTTTTTT,CASSLRQPDLEKLFF
TRBJ1-6,NA,NA,TRBV6-5,TGTGCCAGCAGTGCACAGGCTCCAGGTTCACCCCTCCACTTT,CASSAQAPGSPLHF
TRBJ2-3,TRBD1,NA,TRBV4-3,TGCGCCAGCAGCCAATACAACAGGGGGGAGGTCTCAGATACGCAGTATTTT,CASSQYNRGEVSDTQYF
TRBJ2-5,NA,NA,TRBV20-1,TGCAGTGCTAGAGTACTATCCTCAAGTTCGGAGACCCAGTACTTC,CSARVLSSSSETQYF
TRBJ2-1,NA,NA,TRBV9,TGTGCCAGCAGCGTAGAAGACATTTCCTACAATGAGCAGTTCTTC,CASSVEDISYNEQFF
TRBJ2-5,TRBD2,NA,TRBV20-1,TGCAGTGCTAGAGATTCTAAAGGGAGGGAAGAGACCCAGTACTTC,CSARDSKGREETQYF
TRBJ2-3,TRBD2,NA,TRBV15,TGTGCCACCAGCAGAGATCGGGGGCTAGCGGGGTTGGCAGATACGCAGTATTTT,CATSRDRGLAGLADTQYF
TRBJ2-4,NA,NA,TRBV6-5,TGTGCCAGCAGTACAAACCACGGACAGTCGATACCTATTCAGTACTTC,CASSTNHGQSIPIQYF
TRBJ2-5,NA,NA,TRBV6-2/TRBV6-3,TGTGCCAGCAGTTACGGGCGGGGCAAACAAGAGACCCAGTACTTC,CASSYGRGKQETQYF
TRBJ1-2,NA,few,TRBV9,TGTGCCAGCAGCGTAGGTCGTAACAGCCTACCGGATGGCTACACCTTC,CASSVGRNSLPDGYTF
TRBJ2-6,NA,many,TRBV6-1,TGTGCCAGCAGTTGGGACTCTGGGGCCAACGTCCTGACTTTC,CASSWDSGANVLTF
TRBJ1-5,TRBD1,NA,TRBV18,TGTGCCAGCTCGCCATCGACAGGGCCGTGGATTAATCAGCCCCAGCATTTT,CASSPSTGPWINQPQHF
TRBJ2-1,TRBD1,few,TRBV10-3,TGTGCCATCAGTGAGTCGGCAAGGACAGGTCTGTGGAGTGAGCAGTTCTTC,CAISESARTGLWSEQFF
TRBJ2-6,NA,many,TRBV29-1,TGCAGCGTTGCATCTCGGCAGGACCTCTCTGGGGCCAACGTCCTGACTTTC,CSVASRQDLSGANVLTF
TRBJ2-1,NA,NA,TRBV20-1,TGCAGTGCTAGGTCGTTAACAGCCATGGATCGCTACAATGAGCAGTTCTTC,CSARSLTAMDRYNEQFF
TRBJ1-2,NA,NA,TRBV9,TGCGCCAGCAGCTATGTGCCGACCGTTACAGGGACTAACTATGGCTACACCTTC,CASSYVPTVTGTNYGYTF
TRBJ2-5,TRBD2,NA,TRBV7-8,TGTGCCAGCAGCTTCAAGCGGGGAGAGACCCAGTACTTC,CASSFKRGETQYF
TRBJ2-3,NA,NA,TRBV20-1,TGCAGTGCGGAGGACGAAAGCACAGATACGCAGTATTTT,CSAEDESTDTQYF
TRBJ2-3,TRBD2,many,TRBV29-1,TGCACGACTAGCGGGGCCCTTATCACAGATACGCAGTATTTT,CTTSGALITDTQYF
TRBJ2-7,NA,NA,TRBV7-9,TGTGCCAGCAGCTTAGCGGAACAGCCCTACGAGCAGTACTTC,CASSLAEQPYEQYF
TRBJ2-4,NA,NA,TRBV4-2,TGTGCCAGCAGCCAAGAACTCGGAAGCTGGCAGTACTTC,CASSQELGSWQYF
TRBJ2-3,TRBD2,NA,TRBV9,TGTGCCAGCAGCGTTGGGACTAGCGGGGGGGCCGTAGCAGATACGCAGTATTTT,CASSVGTSGGAVADTQYF
TRBJ1-2,NA,NA,TRBV2,TGTGCCAGCAGTGAAACCCTTCCAGGGAGCTATGGCTACACCTTC,CASSETLPGSYGYTF
TRBJ1-2,NA,NA,TRBV5-6,TGTGCCAGCAGCTTGACTTGGGGGGCCTACGGCTACACCTTC,CASSLTWGAYGYTF
TRBJ2-5,NA,NA,TRBV4-1,TGCGCCAGCAGCCAAAGGGAAGCTCGTGGGGAGACCCAGTACTTC,CASSQREARGETQYF
TRBJ2-5,NA,NA,TRBV7-2,TGTGCCAGCATGCGGGGTGGGTGGGAGACCCAGTACTTC,CASMRGGWETQYF
TRBJ2-1,NA,NA,TRBV6-5,TGTGCCAGCAGTCACACTAGCGAGCAGTTCTTC,CASSHTSEQFF
TRBJ2-3,TRBD2,few,TRBV20-1,TGCAGTGCAAAGGGACTACAACGCACAGATACGCAGTATTTT,CSAKGLQRTDTQYF
TRBJ2-7,TRBD1,few,TRBV4-1,TGCGCCAGCAGCCAAGGGGACAGGGTCCACGAGCAGTACTTC,CASSQGDRVHEQYF